The T cell receptor (beta chain) under discussion was sequenced for a study of T-cell reconstitution after alpha-beta-depleted transplantation in children. General study findings and limits: Surviving recipient cells, namely T cells and thymic progenitors, were the source of high day-60 TCRbeta diversity in some patients. In patients about two months after transplant, alpha-beta T cells reportedly arose from several hundred expanded graft clones.

CDR1 is MNHEY and CDR2 is SVGEGT in the germline V gene. V was cut by 0 bases and J by 4 bases, with 7 bases left in between. This CDR3 has 14 amino acids. Molecular barcoding with unique molecular identifiers was used for the TCRbeta library. Each CDR3 protein gets one entry after TCRdb re-called the PCR reads with MiXCR. The repertoire holds 550,000 to 600,000 distinct CDR3 sequences, with approximately 22% as singletons. This clonotype was seen ten or more times. Its antigen is not identified. The TCR sequence derives from a boy in the first two years of life who had a stem cell transplant for acute myeloid leukemia, so the T cells may come from the graft donor. The chain uses TRBV6-2 or TRBV6-3 and TRBJ2-1; the D gene is possibly TRBD2 (6 bases). The sample here was PBMCs, mostly from graft donor cells, taken 360 days after TCRalphabeta/CD19-depleted stem cell transplant. The CDR3: CASSYSGGYNEQFF. DNA of the CDR3: TGTGCCAGCAGTTACTCCGGGGGATACAATGAGCAGTTCTTC.